This T cell receptor beta chain emerged from a study of cytomegalovirus exposure and HLA in healthy donors. Trimming took 4 bases from V and 9 from J, leaving 13 bases between them. Germline V gives CDR1 MNHNY, CDR2 SVGAGI (reference sequence). The CDR3 has 13 residues. Assay: immunoSEQ multiplex PCR; the TCRdb copy retains only in-frame clones and omits some. The repertoire holds some 250,000 clones, with roughly 89% as singletons. This clone occurred a few times. The material sequenced was PBMCs. The TCR comes from a woman aged 18-30 years in good health and CMV-seronegative. The chain couples TRBV6-6 to TRBJ1-5; D remains unclear. CDR3 in DNA: TGTGCCAGCAGTTCGCGGTCCCGTGGGCCCCAGCATTTT. Its translation is CASSSRSRGPQHF.